This paragraph reports one T cell receptor beta chain. cDNA came from 0.5 to 1 ug RNA primed by random hexamers. In TCRdb, the immunoSEQ multiplex PCR reads were re-called with MiXCR into one record per CDR3 protein. Among approximately 200,000 distinct CDR3 sequences, over 90% were seen once, and the ten largest hold around 0.082%. CDR3 length equals 16 residues. Germline CDR1 is MNHEY and CDR2 is SMNVEV (reference sequence). Trimming removed 0 bases at V and 0 bases at J, with 8 bases between. The data derive from a study of CD8 T cells in Susac syndrome. The chain is built from TRBV27 and TRBJ2-2; D gene ambiguous. This receptor was taken from a human donor with multiple sclerosis. The material sequenced was CD4+ T cells from PBMCs. CDR3 region: CASSLSGSPNTGELFF. The CDR3 DNA reads as TGTGCCAGCAGTTTATCCGGAAGCCCGAACACCGGGGAGCTGTTTTTT.